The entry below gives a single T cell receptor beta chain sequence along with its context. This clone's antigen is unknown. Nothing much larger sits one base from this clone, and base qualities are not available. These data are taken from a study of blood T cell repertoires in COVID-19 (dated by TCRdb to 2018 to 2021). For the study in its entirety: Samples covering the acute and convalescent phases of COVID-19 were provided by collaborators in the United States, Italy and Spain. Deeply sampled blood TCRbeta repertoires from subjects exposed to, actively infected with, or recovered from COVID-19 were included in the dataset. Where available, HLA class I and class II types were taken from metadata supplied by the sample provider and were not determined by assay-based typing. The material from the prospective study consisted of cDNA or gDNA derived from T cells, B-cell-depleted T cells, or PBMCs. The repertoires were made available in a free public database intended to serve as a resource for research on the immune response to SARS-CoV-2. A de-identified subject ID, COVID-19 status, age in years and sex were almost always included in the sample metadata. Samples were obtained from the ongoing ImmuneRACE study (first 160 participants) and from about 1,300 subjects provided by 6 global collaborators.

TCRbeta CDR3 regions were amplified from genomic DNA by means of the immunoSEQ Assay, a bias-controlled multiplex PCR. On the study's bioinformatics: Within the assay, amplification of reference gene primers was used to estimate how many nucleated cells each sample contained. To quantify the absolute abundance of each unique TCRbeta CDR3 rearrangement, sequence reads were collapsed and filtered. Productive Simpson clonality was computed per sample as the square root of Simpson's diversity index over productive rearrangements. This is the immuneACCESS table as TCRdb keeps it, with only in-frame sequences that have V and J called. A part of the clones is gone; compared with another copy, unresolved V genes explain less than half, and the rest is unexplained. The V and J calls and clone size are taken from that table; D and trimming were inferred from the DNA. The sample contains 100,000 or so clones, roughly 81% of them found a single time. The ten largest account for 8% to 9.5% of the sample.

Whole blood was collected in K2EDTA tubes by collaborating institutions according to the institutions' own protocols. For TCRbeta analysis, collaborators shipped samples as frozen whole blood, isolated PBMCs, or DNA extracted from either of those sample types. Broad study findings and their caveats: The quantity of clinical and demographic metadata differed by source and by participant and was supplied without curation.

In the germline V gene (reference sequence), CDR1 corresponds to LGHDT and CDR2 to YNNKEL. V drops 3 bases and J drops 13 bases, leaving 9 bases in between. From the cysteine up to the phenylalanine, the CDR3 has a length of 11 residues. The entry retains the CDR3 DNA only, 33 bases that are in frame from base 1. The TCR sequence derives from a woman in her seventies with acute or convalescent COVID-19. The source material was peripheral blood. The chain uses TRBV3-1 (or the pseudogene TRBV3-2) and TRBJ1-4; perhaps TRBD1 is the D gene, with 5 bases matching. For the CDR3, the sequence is CASSHQGGLFF. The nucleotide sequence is TGTGCCAGCAGCCATCAGGGAGGACTGTTTTTT.